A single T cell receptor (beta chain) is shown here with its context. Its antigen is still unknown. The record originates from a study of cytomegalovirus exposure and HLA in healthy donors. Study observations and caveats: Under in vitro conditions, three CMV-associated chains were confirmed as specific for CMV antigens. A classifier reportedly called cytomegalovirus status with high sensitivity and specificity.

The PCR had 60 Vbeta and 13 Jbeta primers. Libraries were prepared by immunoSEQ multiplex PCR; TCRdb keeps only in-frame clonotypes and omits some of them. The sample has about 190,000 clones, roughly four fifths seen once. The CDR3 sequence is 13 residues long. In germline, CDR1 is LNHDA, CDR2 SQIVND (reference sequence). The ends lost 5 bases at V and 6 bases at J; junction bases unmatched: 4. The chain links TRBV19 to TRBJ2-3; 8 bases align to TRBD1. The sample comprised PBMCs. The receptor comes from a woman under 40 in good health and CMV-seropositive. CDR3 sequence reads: CASSLHRGDTQYF. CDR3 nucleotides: TGTGCCAGTAGTCTCCACAGGGGGGATACGCAGTATTTT.